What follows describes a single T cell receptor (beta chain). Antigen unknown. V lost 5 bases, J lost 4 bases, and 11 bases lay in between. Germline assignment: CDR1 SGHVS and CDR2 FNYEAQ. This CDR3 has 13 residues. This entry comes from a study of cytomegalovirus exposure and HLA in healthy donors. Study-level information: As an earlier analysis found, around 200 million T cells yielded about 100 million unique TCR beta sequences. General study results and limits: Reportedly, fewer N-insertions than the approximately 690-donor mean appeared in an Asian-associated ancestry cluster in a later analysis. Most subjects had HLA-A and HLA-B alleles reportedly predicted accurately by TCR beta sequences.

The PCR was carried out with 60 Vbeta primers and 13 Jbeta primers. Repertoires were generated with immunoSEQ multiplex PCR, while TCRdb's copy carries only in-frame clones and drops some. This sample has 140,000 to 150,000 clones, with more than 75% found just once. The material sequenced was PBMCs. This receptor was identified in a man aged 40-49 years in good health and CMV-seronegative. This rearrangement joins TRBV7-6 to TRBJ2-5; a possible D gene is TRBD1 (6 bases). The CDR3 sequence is CASSPPTGETQYF. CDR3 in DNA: TGTGCCAGCAGCCCGCCGACAGGAGAGACCCAGTACTTC.